The 17 T cell receptor beta chains below come from one sample, sequenced in a study of blood T cell repertoires in COVID-19. Sequenced by immunoSEQ multiplex PCR; TCRdb stores in-frame clones only, minus some. The sample has approximately 250,000 clones, 75% to 90% seen once. The sample taken for sequencing was PBMCs or T cells enriched from blood (not recorded which). The receptors come from a woman between 40 and 55 years old who had been exposed to COVID-19.

The rearrangement uses TRBV25-1 and TRBJ1-1, with a possible D match to TRBD1 (5 bases). Germline values: CDR1 MGHDK, CDR2 SYGVNS. The germline V and J ends were trimmed by 6 bases and 1 base, with 9 bases remaining between them. This CDR3 is 13 amino acids long. The CDR3, as DNA: TGTGCCAGCAGGGGGGGACGGAACACTGAAGCTTTCTTT. This translates into CASRGGRNTEAFF.

This chain connects TRBV3-1 (or the pseudogene TRBV3-2) to TRBJ2-7; D not certain. The CDR3 has 15 amino acids. Germline V gene data show CDR1 as LGHDT and CDR2 as YNNKEL (reference sequence). Trimming left V 2 bases short and J 1 base short, with 12 bases between. For the CDR3, the DNA is TGTGCCAGCAGCCAAAGGCAGGCACAATCCTACGAGCAGTACTTC. It specifies CASSQRQAQSYEQYF.

This clone was observed at least ten times. This chain links TRBV4-2 with TRBJ2-2, with 12 nucleotides matching TRBD2. The trim removed 1 base at V and 1 base at J, leaving 4 bases unmatched. The germline V gene encodes CDR1 LGHNA and CDR2 YNFKEQ. This CDR3 spans 18 amino acids. The CDR3 protein is CASSQVSSGRGNTGELFF. Here the CDR3 DNA reads TGTGCCAGCAGCCAAGTGTCTAGCGGGAGGGGGAACACCGGGGAGCTGTTTTTT.

The chain carries TRBV5-1 and TRBJ2-1, with TRBD1 matching 7 bases. Germline V gene data show CDR1 as SGHRS and CDR2 as YFSETQ. The CDR3 spans 14 residues. J lost 12 bases, V lost 0 bases, and 9 bases had no gene match. The CDR3 region is CASSLAFVPGGQFF. The DNA of the CDR3 is TGCGCCAGCAGCTTGGCCTTTGTTCCAGGGGGGCAGTTCTTC.

About this clone: Its ends do not fully match the called genes, so a read error is possible. The chain is built from TRBV27 and TRBJ2-7; TRBD1 agrees at 7 bases. Germline CDR1 MNHEY, CDR2 SMNVEV (reference sequence). The CDR3 loop spans 14 amino acids. CDR3 protein: CASNLQGPAYEQYF. The CDR3 DNA is TGTGCCAGCAATTTACAGGGGCCAGCCTACGAGCAGTACTTC.

The rearrangement links TRBV6-5 to TRBJ2-1, with 7 nucleotides matching TRBD1. The CDR3 is 12 residues long. Germline assignment: CDR1 MNHEY and CDR2 SVGAGI. With V trimmed by 6 bases and J by 8 bases, 4 bases remained unmatched. The CDR3 is CASRKGAYEQFF. In nucleotides, the CDR3 is TGTGCCAGCAGAAAGGGGGCTTATGAGCAGTTCTTC.

The chain carries TRBV28 and TRBJ1-1; the match to TRBD1 covers 9 bases. The V and J ends lost 4 bases and 9 bases, in that order; junction bases with no gene match: 9. Germline V CDR1 and CDR2: MDHEN, SYDVKM. The CDR3 has 14 residues. The CDR3 coding sequence is TGTGCCAGCAGTTCCAGCGGGACAGGGACAAAAGCTTTCTTT. Protein product: CASSSSGTGTKAFF. Combining the CDR3 with reference TRBV28 and TRBJ1-1 gives the whole variable domain DVKVTQSSRYLVKRTGEKVFLECVQDMDHENMFWYRQDPGLGLRLIYFSYDVKMKEKGDIPEGYSVSREKKERFSLILESASTNQTSMYLCASSSSGTGTKAFFGQGTRLTVV.

This chain links TRBV18 with TRBJ1-3; 9 nucleotides align to TRBD1. Trimming at V came to 3 bases and at J to 0 bases, leaving 3 bases not matched to a gene. The CDR3 runs to 16 residues. Germline V gene sequence: CDR1 KGHSH, CDR2 LQKENI. The DNA for the CDR3 is TGTGCCAGCTCACCCGGACAGGGGAGCTCTGGAAACACCATATATTTT. Encoded protein: CASSPGQGSSGNTIYF.

This clone showed up just once. The rearrangement links TRBV7-2 to TRBJ2-3, with D possibly TRBD2 on 6 matching bases. V was trimmed by 5 bases and J by 6 bases, leaving 15 bases between them. This CDR3 is built from 14 residues. CDR1 is SGHTA, CDR2 FQGNSA, per germline. This chain's CDR3 is CASSPRTMADTQYF. The CDR3 region has the DNA TGTGCCAGCAGCCCCCGGACTATGGCGGATACGCAGTATTTT.

The chain recombines TRBV5-1 with TRBJ2-7; a weak D match, TRBD1 (6 bases). Per the germline V gene, CDR1 is SGHRS and CDR2 is YFSETQ. The CDR3 length is 14 residues. The CDR3 nucleotides are TGTGCCAGCAGCCATGGCGACAGGAGCCAACCCCAGTACGTC. Translated: CASSHGDRSQPQYV.

The chain employs TRBV4-2 and TRBJ2-1, with D possibly being TRBD1 (6 bases). CDR3 size: 13 residues. Germline V gene sequence: CDR1 LGHNA, CDR2 YNFKEQ. Trimming pared 4 bases from V and 4 bases from J, leaving 8 bases between. CDR3 bases: TGTGCCAGCAGCCCGGACAGTTACAATGAGCAGTTCTTC. Translated, it gives CASSPDSYNEQFF.

The CDR3 region is CASSLQPGTNQPQHF. The DNA for the CDR3 is TGTGCCAGCAGCTTACAGCCAGGAACTAATCAGCCCCAGCATTTT. The chain links TRBV7-6 to TRBJ1-5; D remains ambiguous. Germline V gene lookup returns CDR1 SGHVS and CDR2 FNYEAQ. Trimming removed 2 bases from V and 4 bases from J, with 12 bases in between. The CDR3 is 15 amino acids.

V is TRBV18 and J is TRBJ1-2; tentative D call: TRBD1 (5 bases). V was trimmed by 3 bases and J by 3 bases, leaving 17 bases between them. Germline values: CDR1 KGHSH, CDR2 LQKENI. This CDR3 has 16 residues. As DNA, the CDR3 is TGTGCCAGCTCACCGGTTACAGGACAAAATTACTATGGCTACACCTTC. Residues: CASSPVTGQNYYGYTF.

This chain links TRBV2 with TRBJ1-6; 9 nucleotides align to TRBD1. Per germline, CDR1 SNHLY and CDR2 FYNNEI. The CDR3 has 15 residues. The V and J ends lost 6 bases and 9 bases, in that order; junction bases with no gene match: 9. The DNA of the CDR3 is TGTGCCAGCAGCCAAATACAGGGGGCAGGTTCACCCCTCCACTTT. Translation: CASSQIQGAGSPLHF.

The chain joins TRBV28 to TRBJ1-2; the D is unclear. CDR3 length equals 13 residues. Trimming shortened V by 7 bases and J by 8 bases, and 17 bases separated the two germline ends. Per germline, CDR1 MDHEN and CDR2 SYDVKM. The CDR3 sequence is CASTYSLSLGYTF. DNA of the CDR3: TGTGCCAGCACATATTCCCTATCATTGGGCTACACCTTC.

The chain carries TRBV27 and TRBJ2-1; D ambiguous. CDR1 is MNHEY, CDR2 SMNVEV, per germline (reference sequence). This CDR3 comprises 12 residues. Between the trimmed V and J ends, which lost 4 bases and 5 bases, there was a span of 6 bases. The CDR3 sequence is CASSSENNEQFF. DNA for the CDR3: TGTGCCAGCAGTTCCGAGAACAATGAGCAGTTCTTC.

As for this clone: Sequence at one end of the junction differs from germline and may be a read error. This chain joins TRBV5-1 and TRBJ1-1, with 9 bases aligning to TRBD1. Germline lookup yields CDR1 SGHRS and CDR2 YFSETQ. This CDR3 contains 15 residues. In DNA, the CDR3 is TGTGCCAGCAGCTCCCTGGACAGGGGTAGGACTGAAGCTTTCTTT. Its translation is CASSSLDRGRTEAFF.